Given below is one T cell receptor beta chain in context. Its antigen remains unknown. Following extraction, RNA underwent reverse transcription to cDNA, which served as the sequencing template. Method: immunoSEQ multiplex PCR; TCRdb's copy keeps in-frame clones and lacks some. The sample holds some 180,000 clones; roughly three fifths are singletons and the top ten take 4% to 6%. These data come from a study of CD8+ T cells in alopecia areata. Germline V gene lookup returns CDR1 SQVTM and CDR2 ANQGSEA. The CDR3 is made up of 11 amino acids. Germline trimming cut 6 bases from V and 10 bases from J; bases unmatched to any gene: 4. General study points: Normal skin contains resident alphabeta T cells, and these are also sequenced in scalp samples. Especially in alopecia totalis/universalis, lesional scalp showed greater clonality than normal scalp did. TCR sharing was clearer in mice than between patients, perhaps partly owing to patient HLA diversity.

The sequence was obtained from a human donor in good health. The chain uses TRBV29-1 and TRBJ1-1; 11 nucleotides line up with TRBD1. The sample consisted of CD8+ T cells sorted from blood. The CDR3 DNA reads as TGCAGCGTCGGGACAGGGGGGAGAGCTTTCTTT. Translating gives CSVGTGGRAFF.